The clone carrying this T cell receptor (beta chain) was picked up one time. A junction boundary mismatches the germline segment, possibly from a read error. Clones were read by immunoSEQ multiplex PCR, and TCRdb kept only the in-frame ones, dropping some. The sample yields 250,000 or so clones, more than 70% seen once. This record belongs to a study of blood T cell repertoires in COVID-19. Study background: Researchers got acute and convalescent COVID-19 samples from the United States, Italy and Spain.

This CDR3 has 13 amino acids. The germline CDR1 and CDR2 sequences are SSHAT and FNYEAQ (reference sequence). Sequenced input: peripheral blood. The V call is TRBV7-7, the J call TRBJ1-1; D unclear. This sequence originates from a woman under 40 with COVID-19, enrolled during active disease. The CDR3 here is CASSPGENTEAFF. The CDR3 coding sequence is TGTGCTAGCAGCCCCGGAGAGAACACTGAAGCTTTCTTT.